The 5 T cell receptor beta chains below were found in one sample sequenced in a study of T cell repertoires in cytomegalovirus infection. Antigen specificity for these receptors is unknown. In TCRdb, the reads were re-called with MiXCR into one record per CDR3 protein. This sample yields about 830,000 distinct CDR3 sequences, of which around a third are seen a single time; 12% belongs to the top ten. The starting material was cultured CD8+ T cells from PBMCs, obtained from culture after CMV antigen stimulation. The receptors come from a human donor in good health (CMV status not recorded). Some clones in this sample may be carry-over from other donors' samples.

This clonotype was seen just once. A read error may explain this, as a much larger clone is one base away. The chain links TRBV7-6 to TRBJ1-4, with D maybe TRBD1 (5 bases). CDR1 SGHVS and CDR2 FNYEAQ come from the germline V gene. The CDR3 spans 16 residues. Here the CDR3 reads CASSKEVGAANEKLLF. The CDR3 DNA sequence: TGTGCCAGCAGCAAAGAGGTCGGGGCGGCTAATGAAAAACTGCTTTTT.

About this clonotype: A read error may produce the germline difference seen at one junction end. CDR3 residues: CASSLTTSGTDTQYF. The CDR3 DNA reads TGTGCTAGCAGCTTAACTACTAGCGGCACAGATACGCAGTATTTT. The chain employs TRBV7-7 and TRBJ2-3; TRBD2 matches at 7 bases. The CDR3 covers 15 residues. The germline V gene has CDR1 SSHAT and CDR2 FNYEAQ (reference sequence).

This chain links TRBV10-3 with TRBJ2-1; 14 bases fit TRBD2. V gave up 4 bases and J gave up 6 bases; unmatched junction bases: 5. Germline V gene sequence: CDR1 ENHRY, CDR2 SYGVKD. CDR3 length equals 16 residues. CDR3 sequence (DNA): TGTGCCATCAGTGTCCGACTAGCGGGGGGGGTCAATGAGCAGTTCTTC. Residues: CAISVRLAGGVNEQFF.

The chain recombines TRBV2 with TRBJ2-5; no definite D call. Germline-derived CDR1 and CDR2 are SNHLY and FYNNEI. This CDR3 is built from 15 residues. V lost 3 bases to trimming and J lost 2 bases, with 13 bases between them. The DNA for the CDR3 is TGTGCCAGCAGTGATGGAATGGGTTATCAAGAGACCCAGTACTTC. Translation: CASSDGMGYQETQYF.

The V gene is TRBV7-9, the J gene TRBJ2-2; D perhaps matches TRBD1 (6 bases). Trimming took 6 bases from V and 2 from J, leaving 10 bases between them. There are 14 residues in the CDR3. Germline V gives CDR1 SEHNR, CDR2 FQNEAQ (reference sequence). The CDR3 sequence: CASRPGHNTGELFF. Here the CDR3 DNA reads TGTGCCAGCAGACCGGGACATAACACCGGGGAGCTGTTTTTT. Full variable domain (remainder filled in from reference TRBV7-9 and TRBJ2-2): DTGVSQNPRHKITKRGQNVTFRCDPISEHNRLYWYRQTLGQGPEFLTYFQNEAQLEKSRLLSDRFSAERPKGSFSTLEIQRTEQGDSAMYLCASRPGHNTGELFFGEGSRLTVL.